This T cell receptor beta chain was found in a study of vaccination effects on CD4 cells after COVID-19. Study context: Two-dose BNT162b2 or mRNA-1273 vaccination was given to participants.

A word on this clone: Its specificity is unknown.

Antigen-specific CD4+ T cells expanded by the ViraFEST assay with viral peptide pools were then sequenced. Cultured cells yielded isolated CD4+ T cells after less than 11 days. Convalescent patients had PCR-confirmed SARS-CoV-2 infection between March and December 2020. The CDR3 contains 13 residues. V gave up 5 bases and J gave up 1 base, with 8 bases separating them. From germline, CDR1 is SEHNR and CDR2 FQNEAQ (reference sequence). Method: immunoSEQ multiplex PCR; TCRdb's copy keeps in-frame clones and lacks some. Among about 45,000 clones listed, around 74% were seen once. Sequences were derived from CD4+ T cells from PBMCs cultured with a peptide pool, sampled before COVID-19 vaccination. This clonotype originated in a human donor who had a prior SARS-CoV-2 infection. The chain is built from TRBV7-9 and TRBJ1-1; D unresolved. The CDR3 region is CASSPRANTEAFF. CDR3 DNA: TGTGCCAGCAGCCCCCGGGCGAACACTGAAGCTTTCTTT.